The 27 T cell receptor beta chains given below trace back to one sample, sequenced in a study of T cells in Graves' hyperthyroidism and ophthalmopathy. Researchers amplified the TCR beta CDR3 regions from RNA transcripts. A first-round RT-PCR of the TCR CDR3 used the HTBI primer set. TCRdb used MiXCR to reprocess the multiplex PCR reads, holding one entry per CDR3 protein. Of 500,000 to 600,000 distinct CDR3 sequences listed, roughly 45% are singletons. The sample taken for sequencing was peripheral blood or thyroid tissue (not recorded which). The receptors originated from an adult woman with Graves' disease, either hyperthyroidism or ophthalmopathy (not recorded which).

The gene calls are TRBV24-1 and TRBJ2-7; D is possibly TRBD1 or TRBD2 (5 bases each). V lost 5 bases, J lost 3 bases, and 34 bases lay in between. The length of the CDR3 is 21 residues. CDR1 and CDR2 from the germline V gene are KGHDR and SFDVKD. The CDR3: CATSGSPSGGDSGSGSYEQYF. The CDR3 DNA is TGTGCCACCAGTGGGTCGCCCAGTGGGGGAGATAGTGGCTCAGGGAGCTACGAGCAGTACTTC.

The rearrangement links TRBV29-1 to TRBJ2-7, with 9 bases fitting TRBD1. J was trimmed by 5 bases and V by 8 bases; bases with no gene match: 7. Germline V lookup: CDR1 SQVTM, CDR2 ANQGSEA. CDR3 length: 12 residues. The CDR3 DNA reads as TGCAGCTTAGGACAGGGGCTCCACGAGCAGTACTTC. Its translation: CSLGQGLHEQYF.

This clonotype was recorded only once. The chain links TRBV15 to TRBJ2-7; D remains unclear. Germline V CDR1 and CDR2: LNHNV, YYDKDF (reference sequence). V lost 2 bases to trimming and J lost 1 base, with 6 bases between them. There are 13 residues in the CDR3. CDR3 nucleotide sequence: TGTGCCACCAGCAGAAGGTGGTCCTACGAGCAGTACTTC. Its protein is CATSRRWSYEQYF.

This clonotype was counted a single time. The CDR3 end shows no conserved phenylalanine or tryptophan, and so a read error is likely. The rearrangement joins TRBV29-1 to TRBJ1-1; 7 bases are shared with TRBD1. CDR3 length: 11 residues. Germline CDR1 is SQVTM and CDR2 is ANQGSEA. After removal of 8 bases from V and 9 bases from J, the junction contained 9 bases not matched to a gene. CDR3 coding DNA: TGCAGCACCCAAGGGGACAGACAAGCTTTCCTT. This sequence encodes CSTQGDRQAFL.

This clonotype was counted only a few times. This chain joins TRBV6-6 and TRBJ1-2; D uncertain. The V end lost 2 bases, the J end lost 3 bases, and 16 bases lay between the germline ends. The germline CDR1 and CDR2 sequences are MNHNY and SVGAGI (reference sequence). The CDR3 is 16 residues long. The CDR3 is CASSYPRPFGYYGYTF. The CDR3 DNA reads as TGTGCCAGCAGTTACCCCCGACCGTTTGGGTACTATGGCTACACCTTC.

In DNA, the CDR3 is TGTGCCAGCAGCGCAGAAACTAGCGGATACACCGGGGAGCTGTTTTTT. Protein product: CASSAETSGYTGELFF. The rearrangement joins TRBV7-3 to TRBJ2-2, with 8 nucleotides matching TRBD2. Germline-derived CDR1 and CDR2 are SGHTA and FQGTGA. J lost 3 bases, V lost 5 bases, and 8 bases had no gene match. CDR3 length: 16 amino acids.

This chain links TRBV2 with TRBJ1-4, with TRBD1 identical over 9 bases. Germline CDR1 reads SNHLY; CDR2 reads FYNNEI. The trim removed 5 bases at V and 7 bases at J, leaving 2 bases unmatched. The CDR3 length is 13 residues. The CDR3 protein is CASSRDRAEKLFF. DNA for the CDR3: TGTGCCAGCAGTCGGGACAGGGCTGAAAAACTGTTTTTT. Full variable domain (missing parts from reference TRBV2 and TRBJ1-4): EPEVTQTPSHQVTQMGQEVILRCVPISNHLYFYWYRQILGQKVEFLVSFYNNEISEKSEIFDDQFSVERPDGSNFTLKIRSTKLEDSAMYFCASSRDRAEKLFFGSGTQLSVL.

The rearrangement uses TRBV29-1 and TRBJ2-7; D is uncertain. Trimming cost V 6 bases and J 7 bases, with 19 bases left between them. Germline lookup yields CDR1 SQVTM and CDR2 ANQGSEA. CDR3 length equals 13 residues. CDR3 DNA: TGCAGCGTAGGTGGAGACTTGGGAAGAGAGCAGTACTTC. It encodes CSVGGDLGREQYF.

This clonotype was observed at least ten times. The J gene is TRBJ2-7, the V gene TRBV20-1; D might be TRBD2 (6 bases). The CDR3 sequence is 12 residues long. V shed 4 bases and J shed 4 bases, with 11 bases lying between them. Germline V CDR1 and CDR2: DFQATT, SNEGSKA (reference sequence). CDR3 DNA: TGCAGTGCTATCCCTAGCGCGTACGAGCAGTACTTC. Its translation: CSAIPSAYEQYF.

Worth noting for this clonotype: A single base separates this from a much larger clone, so it may be a read error. The chain links TRBV6-6 to TRBJ1-2; D unclear. Per the germline V gene, CDR1 is MNHNY and CDR2 is SVGAGI (reference sequence). The CDR3 extends over 13 amino acids. The DNA for the CDR3 is TGTGCCAGCACCCCGGAGAGGAGGAATGGCTACATCTTC. This encodes CASTPERRNGYIF.

This clonotype appeared a few times. The gene calls are TRBV29-1 and TRBJ2-5; 9 positions match TRBD2. The length of the CDR3 is 12 residues. Germline CDR1 is SQVTM and CDR2 is ANQGSEA. The ends lost 6 bases at V and 5 bases at J; junction bases unmatched: 4. The CDR3 is CSVAGGTETQYF. CDR3 DNA sequence: TGCAGCGTAGCGGGAGGTACGGAGACCCAGTACTTC.

The chain is built from TRBV14 and TRBJ1-1, with D maybe TRBD1 (5 bases). CDR1 is SGHDN and CDR2 is FVKESK in the germline V gene. The germline V and J ends were trimmed by 6 bases and 6 bases, with 11 bases remaining between them. This CDR3 has 12 amino acids. The DNA of the CDR3 is TGTGCCAGCAGGGGGGGGGGATCTGAAGCTTTCTTT. Translated: CASRGGGSEAFF.

This clonotype was observed many times. This chain joins TRBV10-3 and TRBJ1-5, with 7 bases lining up with TRBD1. With V trimmed by 6 bases and J by 5 bases, 7 bases remained unmatched. Germline V gene data show CDR1 as ENHRY and CDR2 as SYGVKD. This CDR3 has 14 residues. The DNA of the CDR3 is TGTGCCATCAGCCAGGACAGGACGTATCAGCCCCAGCATTTT. This translates into CAISQDRTYQPQHF.

This clonotype was seen only a few times. The chain joins TRBV7-6 to TRBJ1-2, with D possibly TRBD1 on 5 matching bases. V was trimmed by 5 bases and J by 2 bases, leaving 21 bases between them. Germline CDR1 is SGHVS and CDR2 is FNYEAQ. This CDR3 has 17 residues. The CDR3 nucleotides are TGTGCCAGCAGCCAAAGGGTTGCAGGGATCGGAAACTATGGCTACACCTTC. Its protein product is CASSQRVAGIGNYGYTF.

In this sample, this clonotype turned up many times. The chain couples TRBV19 to TRBJ2-5; either TRBD1 or TRBD2 may supply D (5 bases each). V was cut by 9 bases and J by 2 bases, with 7 bases left in between. Germline loops: CDR1 LNHDA, CDR2 SQIVND (reference sequence). The CDR3 loop spans 11 amino acids. The CDR3 DNA follows: TGTGCCAGGGGGGAACAAGAGACCCAGTACTTC. It codes for CARGEQETQYF. Filled out from reference TRBV19 and TRBJ2-5, the complete variable domain reads DGGITQSPKYLFRKEGQNVTLSCEQNLNHDAMYWYRQDPGQGLRLIYYSQIVNDFQKGDIAEGYSVSREKKESFPLTVTSAQKNPTAFYLCARGEQETQYFGPGTRLLVL.

The chain joins TRBV19 to TRBJ1-1; D remains unclear. CDR1 and CDR2 from the germline V gene are LNHDA and SQIVND (reference sequence). Trimming took off 1 base at V and 4 bases at J, with 10 bases between the two ends. The CDR3 has 14 residues. The CDR3 DNA follows: TGTGCCAGTAGTATAGTTGGGTACGCCACTGAAGCTTTCTTT. This translates into CASSIVGYATEAFF.

This clonotype was detected many times. The rearrangement joins TRBV20-1 to TRBJ2-5; no clear D. CDR1 is DFQATT and CDR2 is SNEGSKA in the germline V gene (reference sequence). This CDR3 is 12 amino acids long. Trimming took 3 bases from V and 5 from J, leaving 10 bases between them. CDR3 nucleotide sequence: TGCAGTGCTAGCATAGGCCTGGAGACCCAGTACTTC. Amino acids: CSASIGLETQYF.

The rearrangement uses TRBV5-1 and TRBJ2-5, with D possibly matching TRBD1 (6 bases). This CDR3 comprises 13 residues. Germline V gene lookup returns CDR1 SGHRS and CDR2 YFSETQ. The DNA for the CDR3 is TGCGCGGGCCGGAGGACAGAGAAAGAGACCCAGTACTTC. This gives the protein CAGRRTEKETQYF.

This clonotype was found many times. The CDR3 loop reads CASSQVGVEEKLFF. DNA for the CDR3: TGCGCCAGCAGCCAAGTAGGGGTCGAGGAAAAACTGTTTTTT. This sequence joins TRBV4-1 and TRBJ1-4; D might be TRBD1 (5 bases). The CDR3 is 14 residues long. V shed 1 base and J shed 8 bases, with 11 bases lying between them. Germline lookup yields CDR1 MGHRA and CDR2 YSYEKL.

The count of this clonotype is one. The V gene is TRBV19, the J gene TRBJ1-5; the D gene is possibly TRBD1 (5 bases). V was cut by 5 bases and J by 2 bases, with 13 bases left in between. There are 15 residues in the CDR3. Germline loops: CDR1 LNHDA, CDR2 SQIVND (reference sequence). The CDR3 region is CASSVRGDGNQPQHF. For the CDR3, the DNA is TGTGCCAGTAGTGTCCGGGGCGACGGCAATCAGCCCCAGCATTTT.

This chain links TRBV29-1 with TRBJ1-5; D not resolved. There are 10 residues in the CDR3. Germline values: CDR1 SQVTM, CDR2 ANQGSEA. V gave up 7 bases and J gave up 7 bases, with 8 bases separating them. The CDR3 region has the DNA TGCAGCGGGATGGGACAGCCCCAGCATTTT. Translating it yields CSGMGQPQHF.

The chain couples TRBV2 to TRBJ2-7; D is possibly TRBD1 or TRBD2 (5 bases each). V lost 7 bases and J lost 3, with 13 bases in between. The CDR3 sequence is 13 residues long. Germline V gene lookup returns CDR1 SNHLY and CDR2 FYNNEI. The CDR3 nucleotides read TGTGCCAGCATTGGCCAGGGAGTCTACGAGCAGTACTTC. Encoded protein: CASIGQGVYEQYF.

This clonotype was counted between two and nine times. The chain carries TRBV7-9 and TRBJ2-7, with TRBD2 matching 10 bases. The CDR3 contains 12 residues. CDR1 is SEHNR, CDR2 FQNEAQ, per germline (reference sequence). With 6 bases clipped from V and 5 bases from J, the junction kept 1 base outside the gene matches. The CDR3 nucleotides are TGTGCCAGCAGAGGGACTAGCGACGAGCAGTACTTC. Its protein is CASRGTSDEQYF.

This chain uses TRBV7-2 with TRBJ2-7; 9 bases map to TRBD2. The CDR3 runs to 18 residues. V gave up 5 bases and J gave up 0 bases; unmatched junction bases: 14. Germline V gives CDR1 SGHTA, CDR2 FQGNSA. The CDR3: CASSIRGGGGQSSYEQYF. CDR3 bases: TGTGCCAGCAGCATCCGCGGGGGGGGCGGCCAGAGCTCCTACGAGCAGTACTTC.

This chain joins TRBV7-9 and TRBJ2-5; unclear D gene. Trimming took off 6 bases at V and 2 bases at J, with 13 bases between the two ends. Germline CDR1 and CDR2: SEHNR and FQNEAQ (reference sequence). The CDR3 sequence is 14 residues long. CDR3 residues: CASSLIGVQETQYF. CDR3 DNA: TGTGCCAGCAGTCTCATCGGAGTGCAAGAGACCCAGTACTTC. The full variable domain, in which reference TRBV7-9 and TRBJ2-5 provide the parts outside the CDR3, is DTGVSQNPRHKITKRGQNVTFRCDPISEHNRLYWYRQTLGQGPEFLTYFQNEAQLEKSRLLSDRFSAERPKGSFSTLEIQRTEQGDSAMYLCASSLIGVQETQYFGPGTRLLVL.

The gene calls are TRBV13 and TRBJ1-4; perhaps TRBD1 as D (6 bases). CDR1 is PRHDT, CDR2 FYEKMQ, per germline (reference sequence). This CDR3 contains 15 residues. V was shortened by 5 bases and J by 5 bases, with 15 bases between the two germline ends. The CDR3: CASSQGGRWNEKLFF. CDR3 in DNA: TGTGCCAGCAGCCAAGGGGGGAGGTGGAATGAAAAACTGTTTTTT.

This chain links TRBV7-2 with TRBJ1-2, with 9 bases that match TRBD1. The CDR3 contains 16 residues. Germline CDR1 SGHTA, CDR2 FQGNSA. Trimming took 5 bases from V and 4 from J; bases not matched to a gene: 11. CDR3 sequence reads: CASSQGTGTGIYGYTF. The CDR3 DNA reads as TGTGCCAGCAGCCAAGGAACCGGGACAGGGATCTATGGCTACACCTTC. Full variable domain (rest looked up from reference TRBV7-2 and TRBJ1-2): GAGVSQSPSNKVTEKGKDVELRCDPISGHTALYWYRQSLGQGLEFLIYFQGNSAPDKSGLPSDRFSAERTGGSVSTLTIQRTQQEDSAVYLCASSQGTGTGIYGYTFGSGTRLTVV.